The next 20 T cell receptor beta chains were all read from a single sample in a study of chemoradiotherapy in HPV16-positive cancers. TCRdb's table, derived via immunoSEQ multiplex PCR, lists solely in-frame clones and lacks some. The sample records several thousand clones, 80% being singletons. This sample was taken from a patient who underwent chemoradiotherapy. Receptors originate from a human donor with HPV-associated anogenital cancer.

This clone was detected once. J is TRBJ2-5 and V is TRBV5-8; 11 bases line up with TRBD1. The better agreement between TRBJ2-7 and the DNA end casts doubt on the J call. Germline assignment: CDR1 SGHTS and CDR2 YDEGEE. The CDR3 is 15 residues long. The CDR3 bases are TGTGCCAGCAGCTTGTATGGGACAGGGGGCTACGAGCAGTACTTC. Translating gives CASSLYGTGGYEQYF.

This clone was detected once. DNA of the CDR3: TGTGCCAGCAGCCCGGGCGGGGCGGCTGAAGCTTTCTTT. Its translation is CASSPGGAAEAFF. The V call is TRBV11-3, the J call TRBJ1-1, with D perhaps TRBD1 (5 bases). The V and J ends lost 5 bases and 6 bases respectively, with 13 bases between them. The CDR3 is 13 amino acids. The germline gives CDR1 SGHNT, CDR2 YENEEA.

The count of this clone is one. The chain combines TRBV5-1 with TRBJ1-2; D is ambiguous. This CDR3 is 15 amino acids long. With 3 bases removed from V and 4 bases from J, the gap between germline ends came to 16 bases. The V gene's germline CDR1 is SGHRS and CDR2 YFSETQ. CDR3: CASSSEVGGFYGYTF. CDR3 bases: TGCGCCAGCAGCTCAGAGGTCGGTGGGTTCTATGGCTACACCTTC.

V and J are TRBV19 and TRBJ2-6, with 7 bases that match TRBD1. V was pared by 7 bases and J by 0 bases, with 3 bases of the junction left unmatched. Germline V gives CDR1 LNHDA, CDR2 SQIVND (reference sequence). The CDR3 contains 15 residues. The CDR3 spells CASTGTASGANVLTF. Here the CDR3 DNA reads TGTGCCAGTACCGGGACAGCCTCTGGGGCCAACGTCCTGACTTTC.

This clone showed up just a few times. The V gene is TRBV19, the J gene TRBJ2-7; the D gene is possibly TRBD1 (6 bases). The CDR3 contains 14 residues. The V and J ends lost 6 bases and 3 bases respectively, with 15 bases between them. Germline V gives CDR1 LNHDA, CDR2 SQIVND (reference sequence). CDR3 loop: CASSFGTSVYEQYF. CDR3 sequence (DNA): TGTGCCAGTAGCTTCGGGACAAGTGTCTACGAGCAGTACTTC.

The chain links TRBV11-2 to TRBJ2-1; TRBD2 agrees at 12 bases. The CDR3 sequence is 15 residues long. The ends lost 3 bases at V and 4 bases at J; junction bases unmatched: 1. The germline gives CDR1 SGHAT, CDR2 FQNNGV. Written as DNA, the CDR3 is TGTGCCAGCAGCTTGACTAGCGGGGGTTACAATGAGCAGTTCTTC. Protein sequence: CASSLTSGGYNEQFF.

The V call is TRBV7-8, the J call TRBJ2-5, with 7 positions matching TRBD1. The CDR3 spans 13 residues. With V trimmed by 7 bases and J by 1 base, 3 bases remained unmatched. Per the germline V gene, CDR1 is SGHVS and CDR2 is FQNEAQ. The CDR3 protein is CASTRDSQETQYF. CDR3 DNA: TGTGCCAGCACTCGGGACAGCCAAGAGACCCAGTACTTC. Using reference TRBV7-8 and TRBJ2-5 for the parts outside the CDR3, the full variable domain is GAGVSQSPRYKVAKRGQDVALRCDPISGHVSLFWYQQALGQGPEFLTYFQNEAQLDKSGLPSDRFFAERPEGSVSTLKIQRTQQEDSAVYLCASTRDSQETQYFGPGTRLLVL.

The J gene is TRBJ2-3, the V gene TRBV9; maybe TRBD2 (5 bases). Deletions cut 4 bases from V and 0 bases from J, with 9 bases between. Germline-derived CDR1 and CDR2 are SGDLS and YYNGEE. CDR3 size: 14 residues. CDR3 region: CASSPGLSTDTQYF. DNA of the CDR3: TGTGCCAGCAGCCCCGGACTTAGCACAGATACGCAGTATTTT.

The chain joins TRBV6-1 to TRBJ2-2, with a tentative D call TRBD1 (5 bases). CDR1 and CDR2 (germline): MNHNS, SASEGT. This CDR3 region has 14 residues. Trimming shortened V by 8 bases and J by 1 base, and 11 bases separated the two germline ends. This chain's CDR3 is CASRGHWNTGELFF. The CDR3 bases are TGTGCCAGCCGAGGACACTGGAACACCGGGGAGCTGTTTTTT.

The V and J genes are TRBV4-1 and TRBJ2-7; possibly TRBD1 for D (5 bases). V lost 3 bases and J 2 bases, leaving 14 bases between the germline ends. The CDR3 sequence is 15 residues long. CDR1 MGHRA and CDR2 YSYEKL come from the germline V gene. The CDR3 sequence: CASSQRQSGTYEQYF. The CDR3 DNA sequence: TGCGCCAGCAGCCAGCGACAGAGTGGGACCTACGAGCAGTACTTC.

This clone has a single count. The chain has TRBV11-2 and TRBJ1-5; 9 bases match TRBD1. Germline V gives CDR1 SGHAT, CDR2 FQNNGV. Losses at the gene ends were 4 bases for V and 3 bases for J; bases not matched to a gene: 4. The CDR3 covers 15 residues. The chain's CDR3 is CASSSGTGYNQPQHF. Written as DNA, the CDR3 is TGTGCCAGCAGCTCAGGGACAGGGTACAATCAGCCCCAGCATTTT.

This clone occurred a few times. DNA of the CDR3: TGTGCCAGCAGTGCAGAGGGGGCGACCCAGTACTTC. Translation: CASSAEGATQYF. This chain connects TRBV6-1 to TRBJ2-5; 7 nucleotides agree with TRBD1. With 4 bases clipped from V and 7 bases from J, the junction kept 3 bases outside the gene matches. The CDR3 extends over 12 amino acids. The V gene's germline CDR1 is MNHNS and CDR2 SASEGT.

The CDR3 bases are TGTGCCAGCAGCTTATTTGGCCCTGACAATTCAGATACGCAGTATTTT. This gives the protein CASSLFGPDNSDTQYF. This sequence joins TRBV7-2 and TRBJ2-3; D remains ambiguous. Trimming removed 2 bases at V and 4 bases at J, with 16 bases between. The germline CDR1 and CDR2 sequences are SGHTA and FQGNSA. The CDR3 has 16 amino acids.

This clone was detected only a few times. V is TRBV11-2 and J is TRBJ1-3; D gene unclear. The V gene lost 2 bases and the J gene lost 4 bases, with 9 bases spanning the gap. Germline V gives CDR1 SGHAT, CDR2 FQNNGV. The CDR3 sequence is 14 residues long. CDR3 DNA sequence: TGTGCCAGCAGCTTAACGGCCACAGGAAACACCATATATTTT. Translation: CASSLTATGNTIYF.

This clone appeared a single time. The chain carries TRBV5-5 and TRBJ2-7; D is possibly TRBD1 (6 bases). CDR3 length: 14 amino acids. Per germline, CDR1 SGHKS and CDR2 YYEKEE (reference sequence). The V end lost 7 bases, the J end lost 2 bases, and 16 bases lay between the germline ends. The CDR3 DNA sequence: TGTGCCAGCGGCGTCGCAGGGGCCCCCTACGAGCAGTACTTC. Translated: CASGVAGAPYEQYF.

This clone has only a few counts. The V gene is TRBV13, the J gene TRBJ1-5, with 8 bases identical to TRBD1. This CDR3 has 16 amino acids. In germline, CDR1 is PRHDT, CDR2 FYEKMQ (reference sequence). V lost 0 bases and J lost 4; bases outside the gene matches: 5. Written as DNA, the CDR3 is TGTGCCAGCAGCTTAGGTGGACAGGGATTAAATCAGCCCCAGCATTTT. Its translation is CASSLGGQGLNQPQHF.

The rearrangement joins TRBV5-4 to TRBJ2-3; no reliable D call. This CDR3 region has 15 residues. V lost 0 bases to trimming and J lost 0 bases, with 8 bases between them. Germline V gene data show CDR1 as SGHNT and CDR2 as YYREEE (reference sequence). The CDR3: CASSLGVSSTDTQYF. In nucleotides, the CDR3 is TGTGCCAGCAGCTTGGGAGTATCTAGCACAGATACGCAGTATTTT.

Here the CDR3 DNA reads TGTGCCATCAGGACAGGGACAGACGAGCAGTACTTC. This codes for CAIRTGTDEQYF. This chain connects TRBV10-3 to TRBJ2-7, with 7 bases aligning to TRBD1. The V segment lost 6 bases and the J segment 5 bases; nucleotides outside the gene matches: 4. This CDR3 comprises 12 residues. The V gene's germline CDR1 is ENHRY and CDR2 SYGVKD.

The chain uses TRBV7-9 and TRBJ1-1, with D possibly being TRBD1 (5 bases). The germline V and J ends were trimmed by 3 bases and 3 bases, with 8 bases remaining between them. This CDR3 contains 13 residues. Germline V gives CDR1 SEHNR, CDR2 FQNEAQ (reference sequence). CDR3 protein: CASSLSGDTEAFF. The CDR3 DNA follows: TGTGCCAGCAGCTTGTCGGGGGACACTGAAGCTTTCTTT.

The CDR3 DNA reads TGTGCCAGCAGGATGAACAGCGGGAGTCGGCCGGAGACCCAGTACTTC. Its translation: CASRMNSGSRPETQYF. J is TRBJ2-5 and V is TRBV2; 8 nucleotides match TRBD2. CDR3 length: 16 amino acids. CDR1 and CDR2 from the germline V gene are SNHLY and FYNNEI. V lost 6 bases to trimming and J lost 5 bases; unmatched junction nucleotides: 14.